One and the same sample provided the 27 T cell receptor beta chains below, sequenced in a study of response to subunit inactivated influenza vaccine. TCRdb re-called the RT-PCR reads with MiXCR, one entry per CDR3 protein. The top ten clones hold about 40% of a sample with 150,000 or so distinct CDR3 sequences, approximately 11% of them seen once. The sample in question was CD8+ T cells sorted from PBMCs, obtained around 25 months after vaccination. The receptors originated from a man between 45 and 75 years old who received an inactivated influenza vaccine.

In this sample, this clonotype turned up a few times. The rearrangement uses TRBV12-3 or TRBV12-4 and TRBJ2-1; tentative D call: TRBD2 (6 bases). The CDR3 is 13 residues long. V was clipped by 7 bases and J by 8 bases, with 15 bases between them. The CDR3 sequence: CASTRGSSYEQFF. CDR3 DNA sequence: TGTGCCAGCACCCGGGGGAGTTCGTATGAGCAGTTCTTC.

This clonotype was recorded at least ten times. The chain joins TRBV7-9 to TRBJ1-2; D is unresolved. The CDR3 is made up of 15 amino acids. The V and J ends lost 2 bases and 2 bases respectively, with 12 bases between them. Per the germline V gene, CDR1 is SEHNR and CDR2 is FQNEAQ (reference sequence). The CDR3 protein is CASSLSSAANYGYTF. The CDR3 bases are TGTGCCAGCAGCTTATCGTCAGCCGCCAACTATGGCTACACCTTC.

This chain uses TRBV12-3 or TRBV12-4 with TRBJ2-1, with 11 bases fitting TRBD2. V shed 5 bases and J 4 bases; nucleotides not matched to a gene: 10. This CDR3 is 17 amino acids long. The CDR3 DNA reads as TGTGCCAGCAGTACGTGGACTAGCGGGTCGGGGTACAATGAGCAGTTCTTC. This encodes CASSTWTSGSGYNEQFF.

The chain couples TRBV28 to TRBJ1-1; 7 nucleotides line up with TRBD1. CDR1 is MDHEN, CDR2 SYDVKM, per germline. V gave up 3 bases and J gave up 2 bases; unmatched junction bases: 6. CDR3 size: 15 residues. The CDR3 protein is CASSFRQGLNTEAFF. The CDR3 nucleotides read TGTGCCAGCAGTTTCAGACAGGGCTTAAACACTGAAGCTTTCTTT.

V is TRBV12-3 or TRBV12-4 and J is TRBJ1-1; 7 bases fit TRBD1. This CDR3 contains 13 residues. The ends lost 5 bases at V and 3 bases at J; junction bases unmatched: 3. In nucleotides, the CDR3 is TGTGCCAGCAGTCCACAGGGGTACACTGAAGCTTTCTTT. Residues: CASSPQGYTEAFF.

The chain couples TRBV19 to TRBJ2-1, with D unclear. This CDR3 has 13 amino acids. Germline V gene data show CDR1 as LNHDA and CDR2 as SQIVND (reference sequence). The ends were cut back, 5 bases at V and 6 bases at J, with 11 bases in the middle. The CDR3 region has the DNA TGTGCCAGTAGTCGACGACCGGGCAATGAGCAGTTCTTC. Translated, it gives CASSRRPGNEQFF.

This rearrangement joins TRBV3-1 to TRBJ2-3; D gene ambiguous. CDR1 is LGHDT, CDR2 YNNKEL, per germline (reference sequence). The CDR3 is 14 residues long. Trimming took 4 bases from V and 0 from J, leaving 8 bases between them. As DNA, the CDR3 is TGTGCCAGCAGCCGTGTATCTAGCACAGATACGCAGTATTTT. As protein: CASSRVSSTDTQYF.

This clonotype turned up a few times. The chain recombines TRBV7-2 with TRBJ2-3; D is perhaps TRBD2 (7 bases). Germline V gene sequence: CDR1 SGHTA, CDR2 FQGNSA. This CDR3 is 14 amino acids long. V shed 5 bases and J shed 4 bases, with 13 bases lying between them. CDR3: CASSPWEGADTQYF. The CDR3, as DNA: TGTGCCAGCAGCCCGTGGGAGGGGGCAGATACGCAGTATTTT.

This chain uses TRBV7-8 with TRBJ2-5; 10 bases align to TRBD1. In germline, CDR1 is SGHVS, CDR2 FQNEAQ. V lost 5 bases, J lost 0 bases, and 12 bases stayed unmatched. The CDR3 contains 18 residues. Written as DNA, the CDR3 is TGTGCCAGCAGCCCATGGCGCGACGGGACAGGGGACCAAGAGACCCAGTACTTC. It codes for CASSPWRDGTGDQETQYF.

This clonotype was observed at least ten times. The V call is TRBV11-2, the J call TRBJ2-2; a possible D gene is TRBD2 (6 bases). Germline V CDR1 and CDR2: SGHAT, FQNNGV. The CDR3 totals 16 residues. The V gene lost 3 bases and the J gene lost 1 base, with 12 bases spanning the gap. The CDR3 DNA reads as TGTGCCAGCAGCTTCCTAACTAGCAGGAACACCGGGGAGCTGTTTTTT. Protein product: CASSFLTSRNTGELFF.

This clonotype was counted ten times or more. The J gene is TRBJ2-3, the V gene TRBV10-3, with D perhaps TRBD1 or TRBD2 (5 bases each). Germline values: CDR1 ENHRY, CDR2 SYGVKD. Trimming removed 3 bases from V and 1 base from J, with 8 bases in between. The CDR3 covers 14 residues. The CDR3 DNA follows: TGTGCCATCAGTGATAGGGGACGCACAGATACGCAGTATTTT. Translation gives CAISDRGRTDTQYF.

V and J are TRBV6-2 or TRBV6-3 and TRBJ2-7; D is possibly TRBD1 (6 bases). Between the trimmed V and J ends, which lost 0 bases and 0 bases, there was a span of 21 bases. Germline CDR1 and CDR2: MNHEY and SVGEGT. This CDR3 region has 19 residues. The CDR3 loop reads CASSYSVNRESGSSYEQYF. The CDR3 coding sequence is TGTGCCAGCAGTTACTCGGTGAACAGGGAGAGCGGTAGCTCCTACGAGCAGTACTTC.

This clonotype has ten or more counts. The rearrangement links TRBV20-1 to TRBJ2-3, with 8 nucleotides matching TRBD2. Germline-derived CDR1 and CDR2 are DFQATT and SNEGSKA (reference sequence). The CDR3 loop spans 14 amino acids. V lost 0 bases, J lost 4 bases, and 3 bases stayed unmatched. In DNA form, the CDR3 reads TGCAGTGCTAGAGATAGCGGGATAGCAGATACGCAGTATTTT. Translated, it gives CSARDSGIADTQYF.

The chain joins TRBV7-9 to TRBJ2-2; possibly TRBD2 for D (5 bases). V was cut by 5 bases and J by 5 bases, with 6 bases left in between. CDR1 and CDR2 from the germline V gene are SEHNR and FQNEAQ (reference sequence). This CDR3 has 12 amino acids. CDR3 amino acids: CASSTGTGELFF. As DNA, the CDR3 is TGTGCCAGCAGCACGGGAACCGGGGAGCTGTTTTTT.

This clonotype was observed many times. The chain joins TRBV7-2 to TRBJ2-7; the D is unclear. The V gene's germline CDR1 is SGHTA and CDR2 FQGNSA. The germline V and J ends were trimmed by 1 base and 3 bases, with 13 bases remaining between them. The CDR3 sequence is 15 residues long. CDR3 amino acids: CASSLDGQTVYEQYF. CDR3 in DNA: TGTGCCAGCAGCTTAGATGGCCAGACGGTCTACGAGCAGTACTTC.

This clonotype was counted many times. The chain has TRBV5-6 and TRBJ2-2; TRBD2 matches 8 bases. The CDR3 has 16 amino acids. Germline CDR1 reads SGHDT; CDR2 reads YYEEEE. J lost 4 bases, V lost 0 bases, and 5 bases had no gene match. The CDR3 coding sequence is TGTGCCAGCAGCTTGGCCTTAGCGGGACCCACCGGGGAGCTGTTTTTT. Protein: CASSLALAGPTGELFF. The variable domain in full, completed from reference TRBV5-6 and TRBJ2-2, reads DAGVTQSPTHLIKTRGQQVTLRCSPKSGHDTVSWYQQALGQGPQFIFQYYEEEERQRGNFPDRFSGHQFPNYSSELNVNALLLGDSALYLCASSLALAGPTGELFFGEGSRLTVL.

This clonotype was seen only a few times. CDR3 bases: TGTGCCAGCAGCCACAGCCCGGGACAGGTGTCTAATCAGCCCCAGCATTTT. Encoded protein: CASSHSPGQVSNQPQHF. The genes are TRBV7-9 and TRBJ1-5; TRBD1 matches at 8 bases. The V gene end was trimmed by 5 bases and the J gene end by 4 bases; junction bases not matched to a gene: 13. Germline V CDR1 and CDR2: SEHNR, FQNEAQ (reference sequence). The CDR3 has 17 amino acids. The complete variable domain, with remaining parts taken from reference TRBV7-9 and TRBJ1-5, reads DTGVSQNPRHKITKRGQNVTFRCDPISEHNRLYWYRQTLGQGPEFLTYFQNEAQLEKSRLLSDRFSAERPKGSFSTLEIQRTEQGDSAMYLCASSHSPGQVSNQPQHFGDGTRLSIL.

CDR3 region: CASRPGQVTRETQYF. The CDR3 nucleotides are TGTGCCAGCAGACCGGGACAGGTAACGAGGGAGACCCAGTACTTC. This chain links TRBV6-1 with TRBJ2-5; 8 positions match TRBD1. Unmatched junction bases numbered 11, after V lost 6 bases and J lost 5 bases. CDR1 and CDR2 from the germline V gene are MNHNS and SASEGT. CDR3 size: 15 residues.

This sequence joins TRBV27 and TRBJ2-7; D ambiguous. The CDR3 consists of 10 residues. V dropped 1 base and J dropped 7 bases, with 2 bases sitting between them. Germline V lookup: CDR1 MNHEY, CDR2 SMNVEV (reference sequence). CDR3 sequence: CASSLWEQYF. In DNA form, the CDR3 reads TGTGCCAGCAGTTTATGGGAGCAGTACTTC.

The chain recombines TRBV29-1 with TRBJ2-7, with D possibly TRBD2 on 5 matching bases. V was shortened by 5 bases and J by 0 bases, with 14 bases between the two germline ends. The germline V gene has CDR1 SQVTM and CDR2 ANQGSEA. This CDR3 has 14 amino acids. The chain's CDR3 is CSVHELGSSYEQYF. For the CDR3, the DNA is TGCAGCGTTCATGAATTGGGGAGCTCCTACGAGCAGTACTTC.

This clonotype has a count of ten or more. CDR3 sequence (DNA): TGCAGCGTTGGAGGTCCATCGGCTGAAGCTTTCTTT. It encodes CSVGGPSAEAFF. The chain employs TRBV29-1 and TRBJ1-1; D gene unclear. Per germline, CDR1 SQVTM and CDR2 ANQGSEA. V was pared by 4 bases and J by 6 bases, with 12 bases between. The CDR3 runs to 12 residues.

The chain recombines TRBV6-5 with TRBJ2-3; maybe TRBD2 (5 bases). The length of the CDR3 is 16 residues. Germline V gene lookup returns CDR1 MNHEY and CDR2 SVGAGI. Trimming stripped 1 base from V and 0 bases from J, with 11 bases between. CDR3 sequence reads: CASSYYSARSTDTQYF. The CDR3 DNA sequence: TGTGCCAGCAGTTACTATAGCGCCCGTAGCACAGATACGCAGTATTTT.

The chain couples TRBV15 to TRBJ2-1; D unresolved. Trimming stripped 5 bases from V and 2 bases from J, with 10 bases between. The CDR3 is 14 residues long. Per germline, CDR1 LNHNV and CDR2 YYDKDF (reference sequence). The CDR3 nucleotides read TGTGCCACCAGCGGGCTAAAGGCCTACAATGAGCAGTTCTTC. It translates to CATSGLKAYNEQFF. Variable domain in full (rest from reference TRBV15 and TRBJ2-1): DAMVIQNPRYQVTQFGKPVTLSCSQTLNHNVMYWYQQKSSQAPKLLFHYYDKDFNNEADTPDNFQSRRPNTSFCFLDIRSPGLGDTAMYLCATSGLKAYNEQFFGPGTRLTVL.

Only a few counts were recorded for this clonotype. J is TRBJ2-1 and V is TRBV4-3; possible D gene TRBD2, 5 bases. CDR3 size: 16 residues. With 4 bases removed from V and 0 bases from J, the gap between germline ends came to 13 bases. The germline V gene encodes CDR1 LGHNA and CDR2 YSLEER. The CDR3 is CASSLRADPSYNEQFF. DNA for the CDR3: TGCGCCAGCAGCCTCCGAGCGGACCCCTCCTACAATGAGCAGTTCTTC.

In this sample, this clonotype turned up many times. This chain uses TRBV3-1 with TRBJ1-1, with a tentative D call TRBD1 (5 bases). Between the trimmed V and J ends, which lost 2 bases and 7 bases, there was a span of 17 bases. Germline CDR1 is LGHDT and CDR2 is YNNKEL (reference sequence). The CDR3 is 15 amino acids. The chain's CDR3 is CASSQSPGREFEAFF. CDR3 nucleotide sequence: TGTGCCAGCAGCCAAAGTCCGGGCAGGGAGTTTGAAGCTTTCTTT.

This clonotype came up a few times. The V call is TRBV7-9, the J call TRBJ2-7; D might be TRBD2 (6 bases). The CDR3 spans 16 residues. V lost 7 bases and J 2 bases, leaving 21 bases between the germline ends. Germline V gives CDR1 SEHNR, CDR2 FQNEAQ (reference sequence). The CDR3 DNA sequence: TGTGCCAGCACCCCAGCAGGACGCGGGGAGACCTACGAGCAGTACTTC. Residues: CASTPAGRGETYEQYF.

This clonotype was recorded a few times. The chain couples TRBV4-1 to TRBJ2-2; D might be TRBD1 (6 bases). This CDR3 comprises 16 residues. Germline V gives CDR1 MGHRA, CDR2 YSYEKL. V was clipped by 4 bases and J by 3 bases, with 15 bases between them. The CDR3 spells CASSRNREYYTGELFF. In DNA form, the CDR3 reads TGCGCCAGCAGCCGAAACAGGGAATATTACACCGGGGAGCTGTTTTTT.